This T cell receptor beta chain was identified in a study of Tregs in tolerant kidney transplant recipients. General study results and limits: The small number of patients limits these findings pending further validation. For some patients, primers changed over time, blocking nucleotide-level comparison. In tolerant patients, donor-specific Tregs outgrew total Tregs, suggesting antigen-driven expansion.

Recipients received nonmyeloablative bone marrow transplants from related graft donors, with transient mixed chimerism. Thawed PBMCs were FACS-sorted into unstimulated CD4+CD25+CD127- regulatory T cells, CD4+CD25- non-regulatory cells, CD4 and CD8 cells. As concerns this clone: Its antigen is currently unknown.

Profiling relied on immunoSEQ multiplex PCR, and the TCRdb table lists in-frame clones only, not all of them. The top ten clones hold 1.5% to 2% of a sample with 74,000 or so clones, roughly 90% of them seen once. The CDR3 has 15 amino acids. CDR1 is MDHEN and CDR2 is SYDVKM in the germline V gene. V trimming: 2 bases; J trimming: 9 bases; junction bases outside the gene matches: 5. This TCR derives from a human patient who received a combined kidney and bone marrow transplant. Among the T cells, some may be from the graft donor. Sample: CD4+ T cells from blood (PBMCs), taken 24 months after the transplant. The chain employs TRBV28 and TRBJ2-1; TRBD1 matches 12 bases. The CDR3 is CASSLRGTGGSEQFF. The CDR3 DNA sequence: TGTGCCAGCAGTTTAAGGGGGACAGGGGGCAGTGAGCAGTTCTTC.